The 12 T cell receptor beta chains reported below all come from one sample, sequenced in a study of T cell responses to AZD1222 COVID-19 vaccine. The table came from immunoSEQ multiplex PCR; TCRdb's copy has only in-frame clones and leaves some out. The sample holds about 73,000 clones, roughly 87% seen once. Sequenced here: peripheral blood, sampled 28 days after the second AZD1222 dose. These receptors were collected from an adult who received the AZD1222 COVID-19 vaccine.

This sequence joins TRBV2 and TRBJ2-5; a possible D gene is TRBD2 (7 bases). With 6 bases removed from V and 5 bases from J, the gap between germline ends came to 13 bases. The CDR3 has 13 amino acids. Looked up from germline, CDR1 is SNHLY and CDR2 is FYNNEI. As DNA, the CDR3 is TGTGCCAGCAGGGCCGGGGGGCTGGAGACCCAGTACTTC. Translating it yields CASRAGGLETQYF. Complete variable domain (other parts from reference TRBV2 and TRBJ2-5): EPEVTQTPSHQVTQMGQEVILRCVPISNHLYFYWYRQILGQKVEFLVSFYNNEISEKSEIFDDQFSVERPDGSNFTLKIRSTKLEDSAMYFCASRAGGLETQYFGPGTRLLVL.

The genes are TRBV28 and TRBJ1-5; tentatively, D is TRBD1 (6 bases). Germline loops: CDR1 MDHEN, CDR2 SYDVKM. Trimming stripped 4 bases from V and 2 bases from J, with 21 bases between. The CDR3 extends over 18 amino acids. As DNA, the CDR3 is TGTGCCAGCAGTTCTTCCCGACAGGTAGGGTTTGGCAATCAGCCCCAGCATTTT. As protein: CASSSSRQVGFGNQPQHF. Supplemented by reference TRBV28 and TRBJ1-5, the full variable domain reads DVKVTQSSRYLVKRTGEKVFLECVQDMDHENMFWYRQDPGLGLRLIYFSYDVKMKEKGDIPEGYSVSREKKERFSLILESASTNQTSMYLCASSSSRQVGFGNQPQHFGDGTRLSIL.

The rearrangement uses TRBV28 and TRBJ2-5; possible D gene TRBD2, 6 bases. This CDR3 region has 12 residues. Trimming stripped 3 bases from V and 7 bases from J, with 9 bases between. Germline V CDR1 and CDR2: MDHEN, SYDVKM. The CDR3 nucleotides read TGTGCCAGCAGTTTGCCCGGGGGGACCCAGTACTTC. Protein product: CASSLPGGTQYF.

This chain uses TRBV5-6 with TRBJ1-2, with D perhaps matching TRBD1 (5 bases). From germline, CDR1 is SGHDT and CDR2 YYEEEE. V gave up 1 base and J gave up 7 bases, with 11 bases separating them. The CDR3 runs to 13 residues. The CDR3 DNA sequence: TGTGCCAGCAGCTTGTCGAACCAGGGTGGCTACACCTTC. It yields the protein CASSLSNQGGYTF.

The chain uses TRBV5-5 and TRBJ1-1; TRBD1 is a possible D gene (5 bases). Germline V gene data show CDR1 as SGHKS and CDR2 as YYEKEE (reference sequence). Trimming left V 3 bases short and J 6 bases short, with 12 bases between. This CDR3 spans 13 amino acids. The CDR3, as DNA: TGTGCCAGCAGCTCCCAATTGGGGGCTGAAGCTTTCTTT. Translation gives CASSSQLGAEAFF. Full variable domain (outside the CDR3, taken from reference TRBV5-5 and TRBJ1-1): DAGVTQSPTHLIKTRGQQVTLRCSPISGHKSVSWYQQVLGQGPQFIFQYYEKEERGRGNFPDRFSARQFPNYSSELNVNALLLGDSALYLCASSSQLGAEAFFGQGTRLTVV.

The genes are TRBV4-1 and TRBJ1-4; TRBD1 matches at 8 bases. This CDR3 comprises 16 residues. Germline assignment: CDR1 MGHRA and CDR2 YSYEKL. The V gene end was trimmed by 4 bases and the J gene end by 5 bases; junction bases not matched to a gene: 9. The CDR3 reads CASSPSGGTGNEKLFF. The CDR3 nucleotides read TGCGCCAGCAGCCCGTCTGGGGGGACAGGCAATGAAAAACTGTTTTTT.

In this sample, this clone turned up a few times. The chain is built from TRBV7-9 and TRBJ2-1; D remains unclear. The CDR3 covers 13 residues. Germline CDR1 SEHNR, CDR2 FQNEAQ (reference sequence). V lost 0 bases and J lost 8, with 8 bases in between. The CDR3 is CASSLATRDEQFF. DNA for the CDR3: TGTGCCAGCAGCTTAGCGACCCGCGATGAGCAGTTCTTC. The complete variable domain, with remaining parts taken from reference TRBV7-9 and TRBJ2-1, reads DTGVSQNPRHKITKRGQNVTFRCDPISEHNRLYWYRQTLGQGPEFLTYFQNEAQLEKSRLLSDRFSAERPKGSFSTLEIQRTEQGDSAMYLCASSLATRDEQFFGPGTRLTVL.

This clone was recorded only once. The chain links TRBV7-9 to TRBJ2-5; D unresolved. The V gene's germline CDR1 is SEHNR and CDR2 FQNEAQ (reference sequence). This CDR3 is built from 11 residues. V lost 7 bases and J lost 1, with 4 bases in between. The CDR3 region has the DNA TGTGCCAGCACCCCCCAAGAGACCCAGTACTTC. Translation: CASTPQETQYF.

V and J are TRBV6-2 or TRBV6-3 and TRBJ1-6; 11 bases are a match to TRBD1. CDR3 length: 14 amino acids. Germline V gene data show CDR1 as MNHEY and CDR2 as SVGEGT. The V segment lost 6 bases and the J segment 9 bases; nucleotides outside the gene matches: 4. This CDR3 is CASSPGTGGSPLHF. Here the CDR3 DNA reads TGTGCCAGCAGCCCCGGGACAGGGGGTTCACCCCTCCACTTT.

V and J are TRBV27 and TRBJ1-4, with a possible D match to TRBD1 (6 bases). CDR3 length: 15 residues. Germline-derived CDR1 and CDR2 are MNHEY and SMNVEV (reference sequence). V was cut by 3 bases and J by 8 bases, with 16 bases left in between. The CDR3, as DNA: TGTGCCAGCAGTTTGGAGCGGGGGGCGATAGAAAAACTGTTTTTT. Protein sequence: CASSLERGAIEKLFF.

This clone occurred a few times. The V gene is TRBV5-4, the J gene TRBJ2-3; maybe TRBD2 (6 bases). This CDR3 contains 13 residues. V was cut by 4 bases and J by 5 bases, with 11 bases left in between. Per germline, CDR1 SGHNT and CDR2 YYREEE (reference sequence). The CDR3 coding sequence is TGTGCCAGCAGCAGCCCGGGGGTAGATACGCAGTATTTT. Its translation: CASSSPGVDTQYF.

J is TRBJ1-6 and V is TRBV9; D perhaps matches TRBD1 (6 bases). This CDR3 spans 13 amino acids. V was trimmed by 3 bases and J by 7 bases, leaving 8 bases between them. Germline V gene lookup returns CDR1 SGDLS and CDR2 YYNGEE. The CDR3 sequence: CASSGGQNSPLHF. Here the CDR3 DNA reads TGTGCCAGCAGCGGAGGACAGAATTCACCCCTCCACTTT.